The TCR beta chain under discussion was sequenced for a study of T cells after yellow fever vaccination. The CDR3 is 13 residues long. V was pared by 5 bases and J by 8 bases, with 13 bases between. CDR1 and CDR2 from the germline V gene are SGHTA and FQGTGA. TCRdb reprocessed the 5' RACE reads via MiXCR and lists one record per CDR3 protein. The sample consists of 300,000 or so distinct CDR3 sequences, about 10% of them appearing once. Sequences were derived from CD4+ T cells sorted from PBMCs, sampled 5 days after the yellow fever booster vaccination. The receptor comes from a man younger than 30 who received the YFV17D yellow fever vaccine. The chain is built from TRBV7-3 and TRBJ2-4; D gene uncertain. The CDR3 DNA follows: TGTGCCAGCAGCCCTAACGTGGCTGACATTCAGTACTTC. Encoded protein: CASSPNVADIQYF.